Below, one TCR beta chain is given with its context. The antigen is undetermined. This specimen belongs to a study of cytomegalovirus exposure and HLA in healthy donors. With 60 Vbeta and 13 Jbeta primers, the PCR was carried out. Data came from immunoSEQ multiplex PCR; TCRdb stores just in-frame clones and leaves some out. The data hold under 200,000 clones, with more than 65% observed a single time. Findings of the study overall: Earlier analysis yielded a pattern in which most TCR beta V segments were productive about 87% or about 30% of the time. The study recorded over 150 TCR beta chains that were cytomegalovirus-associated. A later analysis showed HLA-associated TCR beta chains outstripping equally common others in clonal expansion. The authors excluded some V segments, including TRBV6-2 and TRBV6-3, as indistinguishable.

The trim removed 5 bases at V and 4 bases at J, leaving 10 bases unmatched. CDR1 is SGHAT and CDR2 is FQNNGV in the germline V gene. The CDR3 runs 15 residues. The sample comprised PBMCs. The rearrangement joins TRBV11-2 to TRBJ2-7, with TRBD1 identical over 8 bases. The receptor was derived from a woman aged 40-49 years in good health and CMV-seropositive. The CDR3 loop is CASSPLTGVGYEQYF. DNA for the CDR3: TGTGCCAGCAGCCCACTGACAGGGGTGGGGTACGAGCAGTACTTC.